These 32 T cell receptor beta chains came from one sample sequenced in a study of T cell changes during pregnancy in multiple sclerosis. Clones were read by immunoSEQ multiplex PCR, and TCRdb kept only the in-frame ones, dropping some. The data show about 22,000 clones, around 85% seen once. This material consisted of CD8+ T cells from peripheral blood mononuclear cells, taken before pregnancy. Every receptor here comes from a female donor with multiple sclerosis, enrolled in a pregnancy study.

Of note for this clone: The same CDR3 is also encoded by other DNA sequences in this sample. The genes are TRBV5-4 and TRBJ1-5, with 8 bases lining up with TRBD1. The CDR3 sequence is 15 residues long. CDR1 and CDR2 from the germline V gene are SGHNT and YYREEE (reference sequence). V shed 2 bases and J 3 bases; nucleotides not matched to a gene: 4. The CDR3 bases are TGTGCCAGCAGCTTCGGGACAGGCCCCAATCAGCCCCAGCATTTT. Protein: CASSFGTGPNQPQHF.

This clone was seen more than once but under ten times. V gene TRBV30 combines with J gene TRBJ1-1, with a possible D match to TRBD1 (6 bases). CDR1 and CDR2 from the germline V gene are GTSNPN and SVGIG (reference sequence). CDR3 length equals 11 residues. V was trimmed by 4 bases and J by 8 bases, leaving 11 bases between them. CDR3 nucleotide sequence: TGTGCCTGGACCAGGGGAGTAGAAGCTTTCTTT. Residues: CAWTRGVEAFF.

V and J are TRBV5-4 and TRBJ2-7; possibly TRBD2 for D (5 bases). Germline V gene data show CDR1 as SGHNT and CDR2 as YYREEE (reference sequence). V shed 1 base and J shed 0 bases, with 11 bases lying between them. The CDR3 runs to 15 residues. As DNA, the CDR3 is TGTGCCAGCAGCTTGCCCGGGGAAGGCTCCTACGAGCAGTACTTC. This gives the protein CASSLPGEGSYEQYF.

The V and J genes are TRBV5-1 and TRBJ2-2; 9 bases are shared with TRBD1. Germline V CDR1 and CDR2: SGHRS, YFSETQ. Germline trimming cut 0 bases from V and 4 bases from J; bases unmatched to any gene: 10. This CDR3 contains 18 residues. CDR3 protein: CASSLDILQGASTGELFF. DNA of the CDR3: TGCGCCAGCAGCTTGGACATACTACAGGGGGCGAGCACCGGGGAGCTGTTTTTT.

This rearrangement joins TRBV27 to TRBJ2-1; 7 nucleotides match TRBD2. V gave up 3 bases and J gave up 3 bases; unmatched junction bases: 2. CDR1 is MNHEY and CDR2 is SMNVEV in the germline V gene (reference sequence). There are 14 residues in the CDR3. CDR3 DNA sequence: TGTGCCAGCAGTTTCCGGGAGGACTACAATGAGCAGTTCTTC. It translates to CASSFREDYNEQFF.

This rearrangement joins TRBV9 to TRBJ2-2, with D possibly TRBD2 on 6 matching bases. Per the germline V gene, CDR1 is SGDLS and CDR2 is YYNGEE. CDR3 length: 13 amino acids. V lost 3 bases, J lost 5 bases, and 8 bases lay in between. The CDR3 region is CASSGAGTGELFF. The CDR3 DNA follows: TGTGCCAGCAGCGGGGCGGGGACCGGGGAGCTGTTTTTT.

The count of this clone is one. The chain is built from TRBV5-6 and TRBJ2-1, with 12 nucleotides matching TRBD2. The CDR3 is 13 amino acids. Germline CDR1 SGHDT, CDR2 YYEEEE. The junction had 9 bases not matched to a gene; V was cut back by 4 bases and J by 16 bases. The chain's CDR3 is CASSPGTSGPFFF. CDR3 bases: TGTGCCAGCAGCCCCGGGACTAGCGGGCCTTTTTTCTTC.

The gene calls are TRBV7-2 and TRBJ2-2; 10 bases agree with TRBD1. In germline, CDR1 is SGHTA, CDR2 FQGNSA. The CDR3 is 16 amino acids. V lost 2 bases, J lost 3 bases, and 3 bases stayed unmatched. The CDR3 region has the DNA TGTGCCAGCAGCTTAATAGGACAGGGGGACACCGGGGAGCTGTTTTTT. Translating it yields CASSLIGQGDTGELFF.

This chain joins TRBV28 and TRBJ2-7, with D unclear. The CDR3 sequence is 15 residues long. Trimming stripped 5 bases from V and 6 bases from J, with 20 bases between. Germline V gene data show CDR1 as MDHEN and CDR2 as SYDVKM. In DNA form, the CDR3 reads TGTGCCAGCAGTGCCCACTATTTCGTCCCACCCGAGCAGTACTTC. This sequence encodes CASSAHYFVPPEQYF. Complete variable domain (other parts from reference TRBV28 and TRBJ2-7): DVKVTQSSRYLVKRTGEKVFLECVQDMDHENMFWYRQDPGLGLRLIYFSYDVKMKEKGDIPEGYSVSREKKERFSLILESASTNQTSMYLCASSAHYFVPPEQYFGPGTRLTVT.

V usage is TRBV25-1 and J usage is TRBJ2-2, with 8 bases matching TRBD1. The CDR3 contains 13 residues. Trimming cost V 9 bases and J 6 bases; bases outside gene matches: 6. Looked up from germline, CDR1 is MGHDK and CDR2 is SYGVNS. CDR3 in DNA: TGTGCCAGTTTAGACAGGGGACCCGGGGAGCTGTTTTTT. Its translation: CASLDRGPGELFF.

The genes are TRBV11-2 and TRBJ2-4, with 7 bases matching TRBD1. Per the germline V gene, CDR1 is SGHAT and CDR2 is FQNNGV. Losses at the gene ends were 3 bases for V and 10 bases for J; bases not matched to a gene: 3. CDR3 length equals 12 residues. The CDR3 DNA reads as TGTGCCAGCAGCTTGGGGACAGAGATTCAGTACTTC. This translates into CASSLGTEIQYF.

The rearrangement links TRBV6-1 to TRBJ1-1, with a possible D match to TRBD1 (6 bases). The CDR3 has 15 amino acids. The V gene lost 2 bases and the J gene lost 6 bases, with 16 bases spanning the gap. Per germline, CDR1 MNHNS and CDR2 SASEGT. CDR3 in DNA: TGTGCCAGCAGTGAATCCCAGGGGAAGGGAGCTGAAGCTTTCTTT. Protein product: CASSESQGKGAEAFF.

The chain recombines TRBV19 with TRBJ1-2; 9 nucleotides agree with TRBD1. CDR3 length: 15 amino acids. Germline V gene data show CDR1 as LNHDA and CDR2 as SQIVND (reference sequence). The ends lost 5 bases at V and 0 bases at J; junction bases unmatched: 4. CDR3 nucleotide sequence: TGTGCCAGTAGTGCCCGACAGGGGGCTAACTATGGCTACACCTTC. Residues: CASSARQGANYGYTF.

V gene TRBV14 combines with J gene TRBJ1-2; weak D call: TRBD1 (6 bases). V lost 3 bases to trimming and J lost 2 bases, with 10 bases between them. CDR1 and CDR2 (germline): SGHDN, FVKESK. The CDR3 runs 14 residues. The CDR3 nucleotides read TGTGCCAGCAGCCATTACAGGGAGAACTATGGCTACACCTTC. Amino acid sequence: CASSHYRENYGYTF. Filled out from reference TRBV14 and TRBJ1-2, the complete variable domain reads EAGVTQFPSHSVIEKGQTVTLRCDPISGHDNLYWYRRVMGKEIKFLLHFVKESKQDESGMPNNRFLAERTGGTYSTLKVQPAELEDSGVYFCASSHYRENYGYTFGSGTRLTVV.

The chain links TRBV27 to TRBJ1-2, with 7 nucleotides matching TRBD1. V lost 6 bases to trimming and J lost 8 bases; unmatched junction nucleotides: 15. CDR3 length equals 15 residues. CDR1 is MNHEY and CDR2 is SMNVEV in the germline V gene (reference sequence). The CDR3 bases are TGTGCCAGCAGAGAGTCGCTACAGGGGTGGAGGGGCTACACCTTC. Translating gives CASRESLQGWRGYTF.

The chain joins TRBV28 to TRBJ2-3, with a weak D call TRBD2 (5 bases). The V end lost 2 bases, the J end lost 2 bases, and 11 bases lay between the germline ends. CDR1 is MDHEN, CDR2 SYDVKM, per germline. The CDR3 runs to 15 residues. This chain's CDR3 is CASSLVLAYTDTQYF. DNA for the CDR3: TGTGCCAGCAGTTTAGTTCTAGCCTACACAGATACGCAGTATTTT.

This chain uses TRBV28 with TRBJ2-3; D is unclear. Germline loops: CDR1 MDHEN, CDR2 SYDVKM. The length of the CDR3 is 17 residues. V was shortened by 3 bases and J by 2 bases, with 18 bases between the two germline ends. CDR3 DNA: TGTGCCAGCAGTTTCTTCGTCGGGTCAGAATACACAGATACGCAGTATTTT. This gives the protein CASSFFVGSEYTDTQYF. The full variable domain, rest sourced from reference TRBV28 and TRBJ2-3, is DVKVTQSSRYLVKRTGEKVFLECVQDMDHENMFWYRQDPGLGLRLIYFSYDVKMKEKGDIPEGYSVSREKKERFSLILESASTNQTSMYLCASSFFVGSEYTDTQYFGPGTRLTVL.

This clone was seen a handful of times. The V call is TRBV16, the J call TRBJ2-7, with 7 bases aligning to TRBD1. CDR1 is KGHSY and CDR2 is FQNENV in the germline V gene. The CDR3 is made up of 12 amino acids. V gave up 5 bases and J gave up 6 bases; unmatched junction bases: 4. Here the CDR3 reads CASSNDRAEQYF. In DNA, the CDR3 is TGTGCCAGCAGCAACGACAGGGCCGAGCAGTACTTC. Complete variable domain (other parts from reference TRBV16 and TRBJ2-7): GEEVAQTPKHLVRGEGQKAKLYCAPIKGHSYVFWYQQVLKNEFKFLISFQNENVFDETGMPKERFSAKCLPNSPCSLEIQATKLEDSAVYFCASSNDRAEQYFGPGTRLTVT.

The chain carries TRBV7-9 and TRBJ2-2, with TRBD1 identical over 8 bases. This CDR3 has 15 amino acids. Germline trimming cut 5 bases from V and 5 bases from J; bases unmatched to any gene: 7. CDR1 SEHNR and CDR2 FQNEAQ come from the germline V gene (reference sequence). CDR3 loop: CASSQQGQATGELFF. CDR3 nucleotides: TGTGCCAGCAGCCAGCAGGGACAGGCTACCGGGGAGCTGTTTTTT.

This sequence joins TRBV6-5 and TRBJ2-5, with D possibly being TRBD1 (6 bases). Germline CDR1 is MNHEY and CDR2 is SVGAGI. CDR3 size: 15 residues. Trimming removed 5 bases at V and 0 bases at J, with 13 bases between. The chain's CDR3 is CASSNGQTYQETQYF. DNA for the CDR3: TGTGCCAGCAGTAACGGACAGACGTACCAAGAGACCCAGTACTTC.

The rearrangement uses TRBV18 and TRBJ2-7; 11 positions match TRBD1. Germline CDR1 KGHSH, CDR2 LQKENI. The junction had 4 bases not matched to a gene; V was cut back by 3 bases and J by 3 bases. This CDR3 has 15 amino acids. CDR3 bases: TGTGCCAGCTCACCCTCGGGACAGGGGGACTACGAGCAGTACTTC. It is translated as CASSPSGQGDYEQYF.

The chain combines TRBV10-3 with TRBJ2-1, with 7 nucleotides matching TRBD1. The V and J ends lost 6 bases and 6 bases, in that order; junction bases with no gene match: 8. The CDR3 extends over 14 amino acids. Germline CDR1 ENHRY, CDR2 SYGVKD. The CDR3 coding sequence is TGTGCCATCAGCCAAACAGGGGCGCCCAATGAGCAGTTCTTC. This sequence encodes CAISQTGAPNEQFF.

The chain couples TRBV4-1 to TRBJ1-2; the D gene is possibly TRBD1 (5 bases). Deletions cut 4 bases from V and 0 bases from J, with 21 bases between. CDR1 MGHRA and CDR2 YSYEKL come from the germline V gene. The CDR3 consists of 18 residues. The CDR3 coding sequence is TGCGCCAGCAGCCCATTTGAAGCGACAGAGAGACCTAACTATGGCTACACCTTC. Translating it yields CASSPFEATERPNYGYTF.

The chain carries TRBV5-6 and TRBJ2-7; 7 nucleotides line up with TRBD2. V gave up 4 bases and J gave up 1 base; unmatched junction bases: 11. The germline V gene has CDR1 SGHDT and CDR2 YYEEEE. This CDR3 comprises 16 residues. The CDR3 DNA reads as TGTGCCAGCAGCCCTGTGTGGCGGGAGATGTCCTACGAGCAGTACTTC. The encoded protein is CASSPVWREMSYEQYF.

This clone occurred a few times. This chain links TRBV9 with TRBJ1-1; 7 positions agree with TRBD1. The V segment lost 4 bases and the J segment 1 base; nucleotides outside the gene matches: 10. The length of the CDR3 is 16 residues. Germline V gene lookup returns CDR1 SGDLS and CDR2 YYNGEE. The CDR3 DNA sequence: TGTGCCAGCAGCCCCCGGGACAGAGCTGCGAACACTGAAGCTTTCTTT. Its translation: CASSPRDRAANTEAFF.

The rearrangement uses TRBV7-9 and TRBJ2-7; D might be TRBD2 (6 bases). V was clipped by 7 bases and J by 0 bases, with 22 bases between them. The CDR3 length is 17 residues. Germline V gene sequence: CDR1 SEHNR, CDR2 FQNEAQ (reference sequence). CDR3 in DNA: TGTGCCAGCACTAAGCTTCATACTAGCTGGAGCTCCTACGAGCAGTACTTC. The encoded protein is CASTKLHTSWSSYEQYF.

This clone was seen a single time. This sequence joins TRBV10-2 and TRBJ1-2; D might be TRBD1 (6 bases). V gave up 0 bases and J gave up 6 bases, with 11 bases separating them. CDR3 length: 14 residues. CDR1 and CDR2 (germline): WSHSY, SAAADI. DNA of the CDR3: TGCGCCAGCAGTGAGTCTCCTCGACAGGATGGCTACACCTTC. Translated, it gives CASSESPRQDGYTF.

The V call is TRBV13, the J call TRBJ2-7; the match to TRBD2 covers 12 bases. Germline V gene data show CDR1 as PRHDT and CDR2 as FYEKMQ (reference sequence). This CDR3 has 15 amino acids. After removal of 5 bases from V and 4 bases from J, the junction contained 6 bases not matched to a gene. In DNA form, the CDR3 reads TGTGCCAGCAGCCCCGGACTAGCGGGGTCTTACGAGCAGTACTTC. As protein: CASSPGLAGSYEQYF.

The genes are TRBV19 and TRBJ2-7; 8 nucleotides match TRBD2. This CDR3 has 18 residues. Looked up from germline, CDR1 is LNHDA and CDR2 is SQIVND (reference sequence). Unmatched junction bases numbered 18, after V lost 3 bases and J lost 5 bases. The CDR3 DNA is TGTGCCAGTAGTATCGGCCTGACTAGCGTTATGAAGGGGAACGAGCAGTACTTC. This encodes CASSIGLTSVMKGNEQYF.

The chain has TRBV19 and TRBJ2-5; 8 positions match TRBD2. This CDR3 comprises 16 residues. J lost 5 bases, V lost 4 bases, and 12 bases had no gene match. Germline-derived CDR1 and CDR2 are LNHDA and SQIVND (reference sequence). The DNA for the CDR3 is TGTGCCAGTAGTAGAGAGGTGACGGGAGGGGAGGAGACCCAGTACTTC. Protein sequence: CASSREVTGGEETQYF.

CDR3 region: CASSLRQGYEQYF. The CDR3 DNA reads as TGTGCCAGCAGTTTACGTCAGGGCTACGAGCAGTACTTC. The chain uses TRBV27 and TRBJ2-7, with D maybe TRBD1 (5 bases). The CDR3 loop spans 13 amino acids. V was clipped by 2 bases and J by 3 bases, with 8 bases between them. Germline V gene lookup returns CDR1 MNHEY and CDR2 SMNVEV (reference sequence).

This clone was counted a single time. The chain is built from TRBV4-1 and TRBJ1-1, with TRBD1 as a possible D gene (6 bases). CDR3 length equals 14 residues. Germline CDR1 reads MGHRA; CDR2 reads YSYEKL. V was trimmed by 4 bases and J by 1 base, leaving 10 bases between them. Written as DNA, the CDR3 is TGCGCCAGCAGCCTCGCCAGGGGGAACACTGAAGCTTTCTTT. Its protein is CASSLARGNTEAFF.